The 19 T cell receptor beta chains reported below all come from one sample, sequenced in a study of cytomegalovirus exposure and HLA in healthy donors. This PCR relied on a set of 60 Vbeta primers and 13 Jbeta primers. Sequencing used immunoSEQ multiplex PCR; TCRdb keeps in-frame clones, though not all of them. The table has fewer than 85,000 clones, about four fifths seen once. Sequencing used PBMCs. These receptors were obtained from a male donor in good health and CMV-seropositive.

The V and J genes are TRBV6-5 and TRBJ1-4; D not certain. The CDR3 loop spans 15 amino acids. Trimming left V 2 bases short and J 2 bases short, with 9 bases between. Germline values: CDR1 MNHEY, CDR2 SVGAGI. The CDR3 DNA reads as TGTGCCAGCAGTTACAGTCCAGTTACTAATGAAAAACTGTTTTTT. The encoded protein is CASSYSPVTNEKLFF.

This clone turned up a few times. The V gene is TRBV14, the J gene TRBJ2-3, with 10 bases lining up with TRBD2. CDR1 is SGHDN, CDR2 FVKESK, per germline. The CDR3 extends over 13 amino acids. V shed 7 bases, J shed 5 bases, and the junction held 3 bases outside the gene matches. For the CDR3, the DNA is TGTGCCAGCACCCTAGCGGGAGTAGATACGCAGTATTTT. Translating gives CASTLAGVDTQYF.

The chain uses TRBV4-1 and TRBJ1-2, with D unclear. The CDR3 is 15 residues long. Trimming removed 1 base at V and 2 bases at J, with 11 bases between. Germline V lookup: CDR1 MGHRA, CDR2 YSYEKL. CDR3 protein: CASSQGPGGNYGYTF. CDR3 DNA: TGCGCCAGCAGCCAAGGTCCGGGTGGGAACTATGGCTACACCTTC.

As regards this clone: Other DNA sequences in the sample encode the same CDR3. The chain uses TRBV18 and TRBJ1-1, with TRBD1 matching 10 bases. The germline V gene encodes CDR1 KGHSH and CDR2 LQKENI. Trimming took 3 bases from V and 1 from J; bases not matched to a gene: 14. The CDR3 extends over 19 amino acids. The CDR3 reads CASSPGTGRDRGPNTEAFF. CDR3 DNA: TGTGCCAGCTCACCGGGGACCGGCCGGGACAGGGGACCGAACACTGAAGCTTTCTTT.

Note on this clone: This sample also contains other DNA sequences that code for the same CDR3. The gene calls are TRBV9 and TRBJ2-1; 8 nucleotides agree with TRBD2. Germline assignment: CDR1 SGDLS and CDR2 YYNGEE. This CDR3 has 15 residues. Trimming cost V 0 bases and J 1 base; bases outside gene matches: 0. The CDR3 here is CASSVAGGSYNEQFF. CDR3 sequence (DNA): TGTGCCAGCAGCGTAGCGGGAGGGTCCTACAATGAGCAGTTCTTC.

The CDR3 sequence is CASSPGGVGEKLFF. For the CDR3, the DNA is TGTGCCAGCAGCCCCGGGGGGGTGGGCGAAAAACTGTTTTTT. This chain joins TRBV27 and TRBJ1-4; a weak D match, TRBD1 (5 bases). The CDR3 length is 14 residues. CDR1 is MNHEY, CDR2 SMNVEV, per germline (reference sequence). The V end lost 6 bases, the J end lost 8 bases, and 16 bases lay between the germline ends. Full variable domain (outside the CDR3, taken from reference TRBV27 and TRBJ1-4): EAQVTQNPRYLITVTGKKLTVTCSQNMNHEYMSWYRQDPGLGLRQIYYSMNVEVTDKGDVPEGYKVSRKEKRNFPLILESPSPNQTSLYFCASSPGGVGEKLFFGSGTQLSVL.

The chain uses TRBV28 and TRBJ1-4; the match to TRBD1 covers 9 bases. The CDR3 runs 15 residues. After removal of 4 bases from V and 8 bases from J, the junction contained 8 bases not matched to a gene. CDR1 and CDR2 (germline): MDHEN, SYDVKM. The CDR3 nucleotides read TGTGCCAGCAGTTCCCTTTGGACAGGGGAGGAAAAACTGTTTTTT. Encoded protein: CASSSLWTGEEKLFF.

J is TRBJ2-7 and V is TRBV10-1; 8 bases line up with TRBD2. After removal of 3 bases from V and 2 bases from J, the junction contained 6 bases not matched to a gene. CDR1 and CDR2 (germline): WNHNN, SYGVQD (reference sequence). CDR3 length: 15 residues. The DNA for the CDR3 is TGCGCCAGCAGTGAATACCGGGAGGGTCCCTACGAGCAGTACTTC. Translating it yields CASSEYREGPYEQYF.

The chain joins TRBV5-6 to TRBJ1-1; D gene unclear. Germline values: CDR1 SGHDT, CDR2 YYEEEE. The CDR3 length is 12 residues. The ends were cut back, 2 bases at V and 4 bases at J, with 6 bases in the middle. CDR3 protein: CASSFASTEAFF. The CDR3 region has the DNA TGTGCCAGCAGCTTCGCGAGCACTGAAGCTTTCTTT.

The V gene is TRBV2, the J gene TRBJ1-6; no clear D gene. The CDR3 consists of 18 residues. From germline, CDR1 is SNHLY and CDR2 FYNNEI. V lost 3 bases, J lost 0 bases, and 15 bases lay in between. CDR3 region: CASSDGRRFSSYNSPLHF. The DNA for the CDR3 is TGTGCCAGCAGTGATGGTCGCCGGTTTAGCTCCTATAATTCACCCCTCCACTTT.

The chain couples TRBV6-6 to TRBJ1-1; a weak D match, TRBD1 (5 bases). Trimming removed 2 bases from V and 11 bases from J, with 15 bases in between. The CDR3 extends over 13 amino acids. Germline loops: CDR1 MNHNY, CDR2 SVGAGI (reference sequence). CDR3 sequence: CASSYTIRVPAFF. The CDR3 DNA sequence: TGTGCCAGCAGTTACACGATCAGGGTGCCGGCTTTCTTT.

The chain combines TRBV7-3 with TRBJ2-1; maybe TRBD1 (6 bases). CDR3 length equals 15 residues. From germline, CDR1 is SGHTA and CDR2 FQGTGA. The V and J ends lost 0 bases and 4 bases respectively, with 10 bases between them. The CDR3 here is CASSLTGGRYNEQFF. In DNA form, the CDR3 reads TGTGCCAGCAGCTTAACTGGGGGCCGGTACAATGAGCAGTTCTTC.

The V and J genes are TRBV7-2 and TRBJ1-1, with D possibly matching TRBD1 (5 bases). Germline V gene data show CDR1 as SGHTA and CDR2 as FQGNSA. V lost 1 base, J lost 3 bases, and 9 bases lay in between. The CDR3 has 14 amino acids. CDR3 sequence reads: CASSLVIQDTEAFF. The CDR3 coding sequence is TGTGCCAGCAGCTTAGTCATACAGGACACTGAAGCTTTCTTT.

The chain is built from TRBV7-3 and TRBJ2-2, with D possibly matching TRBD2 (7 bases). Germline V CDR1 and CDR2: SGHTA, FQGTGA. The CDR3 spans 15 residues. The V and J ends lost 6 bases and 3 bases respectively, with 14 bases between them. CDR3 loop: CASSKGGAHTGELFF. CDR3 coding DNA: TGTGCCAGCAGTAAGGGGGGGGCGCACACCGGGGAGCTGTTTTTT.

V gene TRBV5-1 combines with J gene TRBJ1-4, with a possible D match to TRBD1 (5 bases). This CDR3 has 16 residues. V lost 0 bases to trimming and J lost 5 bases, with 14 bases between them. CDR1 and CDR2 (germline): SGHRS, YFSETQ. The CDR3 sequence: CASSLAPQGGNEKLFF. Written as DNA, the CDR3 is TGCGCCAGCAGCTTGGCCCCGCAGGGAGGGAATGAAAAACTGTTTTTT.

This sequence joins TRBV7-3 and TRBJ2-3; 12 positions agree with TRBD2. This CDR3 comprises 18 residues. With 4 bases clipped from V and 3 bases from J, the junction kept 11 bases outside the gene matches. Per germline, CDR1 SGHTA and CDR2 FQGTGA. CDR3 region: CASSSARLAGVLTDTQYF. CDR3 coding DNA: TGTGCCAGCAGCTCCGCCAGACTAGCGGGGGTTCTAACAGATACGCAGTATTTT.

This sequence joins TRBV7-9 and TRBJ2-4; 10 bases map to TRBD1. Looked up from germline, CDR1 is SEHNR and CDR2 is FQNEAQ (reference sequence). V was clipped by 5 bases and J by 4 bases; unmatched bases: 5. CDR3 length equals 15 residues. The CDR3: CASSTRTGGKNIQYF. CDR3 DNA sequence: TGTGCCAGCAGCACCAGGACAGGGGGTAAAAACATTCAGTACTTC.

J is TRBJ1-5 and V is TRBV19, with D possibly matching TRBD1 (6 bases). Germline V gene sequence: CDR1 LNHDA, CDR2 SQIVND (reference sequence). The CDR3 totals 15 residues. Trimming cost V 5 bases and J 6 bases, with 17 bases left between them. CDR3 residues: CASSAVAGAIQPQHF. CDR3 nucleotides: TGTGCCAGTAGTGCGGTGGCAGGGGCTATTCAGCCCCAGCATTTT.

This rearrangement joins TRBV27 to TRBJ2-1, with 7 bases lining up with TRBD2. The CDR3 has 17 residues. The ends lost 5 bases at V and 7 bases at J; junction bases unmatched: 17. CDR1 is MNHEY and CDR2 is SMNVEV in the germline V gene (reference sequence). In DNA form, the CDR3 reads TGTGCCAGCAGTCTACTCGGAGCTAGCGGCCAAAGGAATGAGCAGTTCTTC. This sequence encodes CASSLLGASGQRNEQFF.